This T cell receptor beta chain was sequenced during a study of cytomegalovirus exposure and HLA in healthy donors. Regarding the study as a whole: Reportedly, diagnosis of cytomegalovirus status by the classifier showed high specificity and sensitivity.

Produced via immunoSEQ multiplex PCR; TCRdb's table is partial and in-frame only. Of over 85,000 clones in the sample, about 95% were seen once. CDR1 is MNHNS, CDR2 SASEGT, per germline. The CDR3 totals 16 residues. The V and J ends lost 3 bases and 3 bases respectively, with 17 bases between them. This clone came up once. Its matching antigen is unknown. The genes are TRBV6-1 and TRBJ1-2; D not certain. What was sequenced was PBMCs. The clonotype originates from a woman aged 18-30 years in good health and CMV-seronegative. This CDR3 is CASSDWIGEQDYGYTF. In DNA form, the CDR3 reads TGTGCCAGCAGTGATTGGATCGGGGAACAAGACTATGGCTACACCTTC.